This T cell receptor (beta chain) is drawn from a study of blood T cell repertoires in COVID-19. Study context: Donors in the United States, Italy and Spain gave samples during acute or convalescent COVID-19.

The germline V gene encodes CDR1 MDHEN and CDR2 SYDVKM. There are 13 residues in the CDR3. Trimming removed 5 bases from V and 6 bases from J; junction bases left unmatched: 7. Produced via immunoSEQ multiplex PCR; TCRdb's table is partial and in-frame only. Of 200,000 to 250,000 clones detected, about 90% appear once; the ten largest clones hold around 1.2%. This receptor was taken from a man aged 25 to 45 with acute or convalescent COVID-19. V is TRBV28 and J is TRBJ2-7; 7 bases align to TRBD2. The sample was peripheral blood. CDR3 residues: CASSPAGLGEQYF. The CDR3 DNA reads as TGTGCCAGCAGTCCAGCGGGGCTGGGCGAGCAGTACTTC. Based on the CDR3 plus reference TRBV28 and TRBJ2-7, the full variable domain is DVKVTQSSRYLVKRTGEKVFLECVQDMDHENMFWYRQDPGLGLRLIYFSYDVKMKEKGDIPEGYSVSREKKERFSLILESASTNQTSMYLCASSPAGLGEQYFGPGTRLTVT.